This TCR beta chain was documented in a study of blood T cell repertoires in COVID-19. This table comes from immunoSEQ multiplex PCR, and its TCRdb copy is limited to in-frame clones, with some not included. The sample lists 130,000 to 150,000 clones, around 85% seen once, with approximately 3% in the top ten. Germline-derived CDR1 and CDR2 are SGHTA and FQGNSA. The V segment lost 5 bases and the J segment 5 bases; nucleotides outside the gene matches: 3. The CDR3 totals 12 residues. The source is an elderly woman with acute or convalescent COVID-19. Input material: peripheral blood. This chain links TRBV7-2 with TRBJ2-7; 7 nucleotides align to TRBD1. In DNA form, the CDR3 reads TGTGCCAGCAGCCCGACAGGGAACGAGCAGTACTTC. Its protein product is CASSPTGNEQYF.